The table lists the clone carrying this TCR beta chain with a few counts. This entry is derived from a study of T-cell memory formation after mild COVID-19. Trimming cost V 4 bases and J 0 bases; bases outside gene matches: 7. Germline values: CDR1 SGHAT, CDR2 FQNNGV. The CDR3 is made up of 17 amino acids. Via MiXCR, TCRdb re-called the 5' RACE reads, giving one row per CDR3 protein. The sample records some 250,000 distinct CDR3 sequences, roughly 17% being singletons. This chain joins TRBV11-2 and TRBJ1-1; 11 bases line up with TRBD1. Sequencing was performed on PBMCs or a T cell subset sorted from them (not recorded which). This receptor was obtained from a young man who had mild COVID-19 (a few samples of this study predate the infection). Cell type and time point are not known. CDR3: CASSSRTGGRMNTEAFF. The DNA for the CDR3 is TGTGCCAGCAGCTCTCGGACAGGGGGCCGAATGAACACTGAAGCTTTCTTT.